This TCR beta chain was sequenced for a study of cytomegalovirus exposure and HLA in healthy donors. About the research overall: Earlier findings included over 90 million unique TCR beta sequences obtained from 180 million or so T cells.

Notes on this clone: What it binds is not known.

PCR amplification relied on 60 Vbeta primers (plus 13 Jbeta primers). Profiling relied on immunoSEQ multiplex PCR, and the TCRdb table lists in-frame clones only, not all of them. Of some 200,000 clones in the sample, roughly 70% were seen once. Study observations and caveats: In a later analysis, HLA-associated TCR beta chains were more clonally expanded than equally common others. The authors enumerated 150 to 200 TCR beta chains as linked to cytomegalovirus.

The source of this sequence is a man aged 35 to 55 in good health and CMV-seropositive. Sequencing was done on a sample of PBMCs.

The CDR3, as DNA: TGTGCCAGCAGCTTGGACAAAAGACTAGCGGAAACCGGGGAGCTGTTTTTT. It encodes CASSLDKRLAETGELFF. This rearrangement joins TRBV5-4 to TRBJ2-2, with 9 bases identical to TRBD2. Looked up from germline, CDR1 is SGHNT and CDR2 is YYREEE (reference sequence). This CDR3 is built from 17 residues. J lost 5 bases, V lost 0 bases, and 8 bases had no gene match.